The sequence of this T cell receptor (beta chain) was determined in a study of response to subunit inactivated influenza vaccine. This CDR3 comprises 12 residues. The ends lost 5 bases at V and 8 bases at J; junction bases unmatched: 4. Germline V gene sequence: CDR1 SQVTM, CDR2 ANQGSEA. This clonotype was found a few times. TCRdb reprocessed the RT-PCR reads with MiXCR, giving one entry per CDR3 protein. This sample carries approximately 480,000 distinct CDR3 sequences, approximately 11% of them seen once, and the ten largest clones take roughly 12%. V gene TRBV29-1 combines with J gene TRBJ1-4; 8 positions match TRBD1. The sample consisted of PBMCs from blood, taken roughly 48 days after vaccination. The origin of this receptor is a man aged 50-60 years who received an inactivated influenza vaccine. The CDR3 sequence: CSVQGAGEKLFF. The CDR3 DNA sequence: TGCAGCGTTCAGGGGGCGGGGGAAAAACTGTTTTTT.